This T cell receptor (beta chain) appears in the sequencing data of a study of T cells in tuberculosis. In the case of this clone: Antigen unknown.

Generated by immunoSEQ multiplex PCR, the TCRdb table keeps only in-frame clones and is missing some. The table has 30,000 to 35,000 clones, around 97% seen once; the top ten hold roughly 6%. Regarding the study as a whole: Smaller distances to GMM-specific TCRs suggested their expansion in active tuberculosis. Active tuberculosis patients had shorter CDR3-alpha; the beta difference was nonsignificant.

The germline V gene has CDR1 MGHDK and CDR2 SYGVNS. The CDR3 length is 12 residues. Trimming took 6 bases from V and 4 from J, leaving 9 bases between them. Latent tuberculosis screening used tuberculin skin test and IGRA at entry. Sequencing input: PBMCs. This chain uses TRBV25-1 with TRBJ1-1, with D possibly TRBD1 on 5 matching bases. The clonotype originates from a donor aged 5 to 30 with latent tuberculosis or without tuberculosis infection. CDR3 protein: CASRGRATEAFF. Written as DNA, the CDR3 is TGTGCCAGCAGGGGCAGGGCCACTGAAGCTTTCTTT.